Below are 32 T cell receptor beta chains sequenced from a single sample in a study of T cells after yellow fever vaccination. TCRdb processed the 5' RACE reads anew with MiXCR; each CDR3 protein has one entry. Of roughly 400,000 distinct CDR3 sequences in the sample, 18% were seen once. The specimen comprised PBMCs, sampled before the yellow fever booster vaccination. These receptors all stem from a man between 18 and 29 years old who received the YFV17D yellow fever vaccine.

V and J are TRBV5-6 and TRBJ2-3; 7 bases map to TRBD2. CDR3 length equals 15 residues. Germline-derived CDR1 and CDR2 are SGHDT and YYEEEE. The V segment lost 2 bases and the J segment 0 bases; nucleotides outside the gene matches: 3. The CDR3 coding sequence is TGTGCCAGCAGCTTAGCGGGAATAAGCACAGATACGCAGTATTTT. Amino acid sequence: CASSLAGISTDTQYF.

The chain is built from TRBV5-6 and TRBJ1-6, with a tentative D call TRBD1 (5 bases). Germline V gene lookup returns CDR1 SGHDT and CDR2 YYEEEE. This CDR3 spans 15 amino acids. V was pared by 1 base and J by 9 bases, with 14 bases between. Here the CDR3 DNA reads TGTGCCAGCAGCTTGAGGCAGGGAAGGGGTTCACCCCTCCACTTT. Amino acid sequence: CASSLRQGRGSPLHF.

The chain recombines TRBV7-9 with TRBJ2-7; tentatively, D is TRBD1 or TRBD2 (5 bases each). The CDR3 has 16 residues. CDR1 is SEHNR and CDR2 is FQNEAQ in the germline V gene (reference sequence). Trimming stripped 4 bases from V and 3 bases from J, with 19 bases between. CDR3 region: CASSSPDPGRLYEQYF. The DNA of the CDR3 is TGTGCCAGCAGCTCCCCCGACCCGGGACGGCTCTACGAGCAGTACTTC. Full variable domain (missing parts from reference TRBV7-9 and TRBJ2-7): DTGVSQNPRHKITKRGQNVTFRCDPISEHNRLYWYRQTLGQGPEFLTYFQNEAQLEKSRLLSDRFSAERPKGSFSTLEIQRTEQGDSAMYLCASSSPDPGRLYEQYFGPGTRLTVT.

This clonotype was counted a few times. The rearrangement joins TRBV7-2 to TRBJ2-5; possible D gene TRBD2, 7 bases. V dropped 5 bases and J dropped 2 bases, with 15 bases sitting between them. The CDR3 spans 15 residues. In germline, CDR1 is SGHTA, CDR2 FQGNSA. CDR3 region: CASSPMGGRQETQYF. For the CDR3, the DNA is TGTGCCAGCAGCCCCATGGGGGGGCGGCAAGAGACCCAGTACTTC. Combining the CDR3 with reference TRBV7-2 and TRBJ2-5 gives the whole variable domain GAGVSQSPSNKVTEKGKDVELRCDPISGHTALYWYRQSLGQGLEFLIYFQGNSAPDKSGLPSDRFSAERTGGSVSTLTIQRTQQEDSAVYLCASSPMGGRQETQYFGPGTRLLVL.

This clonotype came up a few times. The CDR3 spells CASSYGTGTGEQFF. As DNA, the CDR3 is TGTGCCAGCAGTTACGGGACAGGGACTGGTGAGCAGTTCTTC. V usage is TRBV6-5 and J usage is TRBJ2-1; 9 bases align to TRBD1. This CDR3 has 14 residues. The germline V gene encodes CDR1 MNHEY and CDR2 SVGAGI. V was clipped by 2 bases and J by 9 bases; unmatched bases: 5.

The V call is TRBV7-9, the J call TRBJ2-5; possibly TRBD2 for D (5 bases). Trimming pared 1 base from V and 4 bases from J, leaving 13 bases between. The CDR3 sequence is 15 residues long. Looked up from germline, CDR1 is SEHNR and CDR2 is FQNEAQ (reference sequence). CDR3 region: CASSLVGSPGETQYF. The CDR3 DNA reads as TGTGCCAGCAGCTTAGTTGGGAGTCCAGGAGAGACCCAGTACTTC.

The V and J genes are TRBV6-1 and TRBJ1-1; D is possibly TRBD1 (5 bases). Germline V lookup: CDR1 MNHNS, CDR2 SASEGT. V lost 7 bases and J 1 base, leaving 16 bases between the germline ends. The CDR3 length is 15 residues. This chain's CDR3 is CASIPTGLENTEAFF. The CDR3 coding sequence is TGTGCCAGCATTCCTACGGGGCTTGAGAACACTGAAGCTTTCTTT.

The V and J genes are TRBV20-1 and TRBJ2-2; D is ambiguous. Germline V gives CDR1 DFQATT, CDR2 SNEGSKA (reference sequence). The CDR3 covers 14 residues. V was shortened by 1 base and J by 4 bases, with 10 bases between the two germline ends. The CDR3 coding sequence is TGCAGTGCTAGAGGCCGGGTTACCACCGGGGAGCTGTTTTTT. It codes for CSARGRVTTGELFF.

The CDR3: CASSFGQDLYEQYF. The CDR3 nucleotides read TGTGCCAGCAGCTTCGGACAGGATCTCTACGAGCAGTACTTC. The chain couples TRBV7-9 to TRBJ2-7; 7 bases agree with TRBD1. V dropped 3 bases and J dropped 3; count of bases not matched to a gene: 5. CDR1 and CDR2 from the germline V gene are SEHNR and FQNEAQ (reference sequence). The length of the CDR3 is 14 residues.

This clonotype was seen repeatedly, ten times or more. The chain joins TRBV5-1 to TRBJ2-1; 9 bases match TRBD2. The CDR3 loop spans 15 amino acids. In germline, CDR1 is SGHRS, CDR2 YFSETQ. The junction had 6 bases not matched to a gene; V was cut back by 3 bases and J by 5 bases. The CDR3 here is CASSSGGGAHNEQFF. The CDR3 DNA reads TGCGCCAGCAGCTCCGGCGGGGGGGCTCACAATGAGCAGTTCTTC.

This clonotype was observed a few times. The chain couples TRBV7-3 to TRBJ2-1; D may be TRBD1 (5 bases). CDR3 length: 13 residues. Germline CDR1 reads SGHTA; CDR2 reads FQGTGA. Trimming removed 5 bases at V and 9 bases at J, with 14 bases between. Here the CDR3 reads CASSEQGPGEQFF. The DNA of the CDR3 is TGTGCCAGCAGCGAGCAGGGTCCGGGTGAGCAGTTCTTC.

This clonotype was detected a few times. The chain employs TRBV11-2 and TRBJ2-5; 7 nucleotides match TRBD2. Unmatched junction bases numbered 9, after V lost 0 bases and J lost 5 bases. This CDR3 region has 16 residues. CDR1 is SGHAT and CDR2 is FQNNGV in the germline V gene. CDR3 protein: CASSLDRLRGMETQYF. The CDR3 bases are TGTGCCAGCAGCTTAGATCGGCTGCGGGGGATGGAGACCCAGTACTTC.

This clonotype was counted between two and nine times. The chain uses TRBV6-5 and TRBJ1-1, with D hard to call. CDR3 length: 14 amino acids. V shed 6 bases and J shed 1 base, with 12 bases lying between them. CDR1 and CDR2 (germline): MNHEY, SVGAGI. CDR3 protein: CASRAQGANTEAFF. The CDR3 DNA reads TGTGCCAGCAGAGCCCAAGGTGCGAACACTGAAGCTTTCTTT.

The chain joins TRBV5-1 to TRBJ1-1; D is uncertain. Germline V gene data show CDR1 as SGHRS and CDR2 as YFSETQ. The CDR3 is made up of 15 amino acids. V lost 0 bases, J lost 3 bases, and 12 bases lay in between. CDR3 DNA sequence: TGCGCCAGCAGCTTGGAGGGCGGGTCGGACACTGAAGCTTTCTTT. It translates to CASSLEGGSDTEAFF.

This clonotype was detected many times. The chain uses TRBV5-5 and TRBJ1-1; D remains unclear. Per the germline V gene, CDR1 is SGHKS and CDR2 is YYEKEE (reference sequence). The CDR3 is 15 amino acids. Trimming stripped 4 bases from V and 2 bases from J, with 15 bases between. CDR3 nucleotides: TGTGCCAGCAGCCTTGTTGGGCTGCCTAACACTGAAGCTTTCTTT. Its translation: CASSLVGLPNTEAFF.

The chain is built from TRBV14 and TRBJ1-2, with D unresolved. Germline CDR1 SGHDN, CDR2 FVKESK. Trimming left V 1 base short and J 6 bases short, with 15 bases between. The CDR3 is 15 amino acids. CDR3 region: CASSQVKETKDGYTF. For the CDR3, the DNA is TGTGCCAGCAGCCAAGTAAAAGAGACAAAGGATGGCTACACCTTC.

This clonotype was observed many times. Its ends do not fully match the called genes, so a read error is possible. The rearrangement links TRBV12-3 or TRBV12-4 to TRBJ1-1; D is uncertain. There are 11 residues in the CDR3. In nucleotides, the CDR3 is TGCGCCAGCAGCTTAGGCACTGAAGCTTTCTTT. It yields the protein CASSLGTEAFF.

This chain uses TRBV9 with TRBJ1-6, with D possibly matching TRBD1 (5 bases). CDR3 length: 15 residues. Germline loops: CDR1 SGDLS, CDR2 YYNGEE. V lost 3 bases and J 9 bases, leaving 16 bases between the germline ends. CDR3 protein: CASSAEGLGSSPLHF. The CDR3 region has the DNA TGTGCCAGCAGCGCGGAGGGGCTCGGTAGTTCACCCCTCCACTTT.

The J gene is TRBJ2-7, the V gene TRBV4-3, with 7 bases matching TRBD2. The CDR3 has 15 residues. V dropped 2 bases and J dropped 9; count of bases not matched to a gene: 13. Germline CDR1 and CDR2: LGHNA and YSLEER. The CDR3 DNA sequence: TGCGCCAGCAGCCAAAGTTTCGACGGCGGGGGAGGGCAGTACGTC. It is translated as CASSQSFDGGGGQYV.

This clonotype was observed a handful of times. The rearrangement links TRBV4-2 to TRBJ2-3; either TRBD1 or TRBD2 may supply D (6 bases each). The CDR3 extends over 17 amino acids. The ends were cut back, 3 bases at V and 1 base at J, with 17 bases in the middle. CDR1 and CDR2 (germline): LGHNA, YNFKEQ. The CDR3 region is CASSQAPKGGRTDTQYF. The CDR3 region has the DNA TGTGCCAGCAGCCAGGCCCCGAAAGGGGGGCGCACAGATACGCAGTATTTT.

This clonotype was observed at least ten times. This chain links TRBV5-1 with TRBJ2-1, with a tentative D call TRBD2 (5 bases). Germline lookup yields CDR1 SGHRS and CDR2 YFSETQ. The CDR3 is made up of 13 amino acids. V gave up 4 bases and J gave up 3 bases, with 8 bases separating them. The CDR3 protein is CASSREGYNEQFF. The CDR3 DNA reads TGCGCCAGCAGCCGGGAAGGCTACAATGAGCAGTTCTTC.

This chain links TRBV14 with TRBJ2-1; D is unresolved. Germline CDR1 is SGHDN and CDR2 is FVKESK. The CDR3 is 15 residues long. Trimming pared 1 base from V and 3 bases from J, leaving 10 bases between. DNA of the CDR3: TGTGCCAGCAGCCAAGCCGGACCAAACTACAATGAGCAGTTCTTC. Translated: CASSQAGPNYNEQFF.

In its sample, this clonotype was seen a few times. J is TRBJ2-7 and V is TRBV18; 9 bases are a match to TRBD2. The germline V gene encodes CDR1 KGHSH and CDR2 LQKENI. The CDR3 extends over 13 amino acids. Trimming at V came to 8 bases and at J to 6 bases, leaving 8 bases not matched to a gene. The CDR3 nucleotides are TGTGCCAGCCACCCCGGCGGGGGGGTCGAGCAGTACTTC. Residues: CASHPGGGVEQYF.

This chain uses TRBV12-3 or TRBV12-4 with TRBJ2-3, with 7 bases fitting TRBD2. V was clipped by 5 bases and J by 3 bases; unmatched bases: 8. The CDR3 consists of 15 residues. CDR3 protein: CASSLTGGKTDTQYF. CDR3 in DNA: TGTGCCAGCAGTCTCACCGGGGGGAAGACAGATACGCAGTATTTT.

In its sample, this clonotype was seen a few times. CDR3 region: CASSRFQENTEAFF. Here the CDR3 DNA reads TGCGCCAGCAGCCGGTTTCAGGAGAACACTGAAGCTTTCTTT. V and J are TRBV4-3 and TRBJ1-1; unclear D gene. Germline CDR1 LGHNA, CDR2 YSLEER. The CDR3 spans 14 residues. Trimming stripped 4 bases from V and 1 base from J, with 10 bases between.

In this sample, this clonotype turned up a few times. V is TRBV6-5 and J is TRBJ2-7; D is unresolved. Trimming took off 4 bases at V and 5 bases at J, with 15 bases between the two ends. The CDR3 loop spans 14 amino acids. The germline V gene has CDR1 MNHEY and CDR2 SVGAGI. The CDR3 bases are TGTGCCAGCAGTTCGGACCTTCTAGGCCACGAGCAGTACTTC. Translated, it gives CASSSDLLGHEQYF.

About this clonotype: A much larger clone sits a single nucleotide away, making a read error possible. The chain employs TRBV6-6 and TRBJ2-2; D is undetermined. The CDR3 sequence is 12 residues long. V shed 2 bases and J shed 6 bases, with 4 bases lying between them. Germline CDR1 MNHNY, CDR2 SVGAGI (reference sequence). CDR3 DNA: TGTGCCAGCAGTTACCCCGCCGGGGAGCTGTTTTTT. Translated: CASSYPAGELFF.

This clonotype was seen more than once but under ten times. The CDR3 region is CASSTETGRNQPQHF. The CDR3 bases are TGTGCCAGCAGTACTGAGACAGGACGCAATCAGCCCCAGCATTTT. The chain links TRBV12-3 or TRBV12-4 to TRBJ1-5; tentatively, D is TRBD1 (6 bases). The V and J ends lost 5 bases and 2 bases respectively, with 13 bases between them. This CDR3 spans 15 amino acids.

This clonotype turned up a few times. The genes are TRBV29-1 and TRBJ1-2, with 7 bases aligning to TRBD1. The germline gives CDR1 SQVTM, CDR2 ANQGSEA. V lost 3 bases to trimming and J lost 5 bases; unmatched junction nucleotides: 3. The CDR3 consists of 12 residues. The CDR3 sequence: CSVEGTAYGYTF. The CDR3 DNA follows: TGCAGCGTTGAGGGGACAGCGTATGGCTACACCTTC.

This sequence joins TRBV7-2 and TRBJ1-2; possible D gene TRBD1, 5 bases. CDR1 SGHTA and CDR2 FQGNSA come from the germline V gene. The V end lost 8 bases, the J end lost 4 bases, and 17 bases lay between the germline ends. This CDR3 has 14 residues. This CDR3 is CASRGVGGVYGYTF. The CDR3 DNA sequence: TGTGCCAGCCGAGGGGTGGGGGGTGTCTATGGCTACACCTTC. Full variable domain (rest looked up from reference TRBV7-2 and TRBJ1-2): GAGVSQSPSNKVTEKGKDVELRCDPISGHTALYWYRQSLGQGLEFLIYFQGNSAPDKSGLPSDRFSAERTGGSVSTLTIQRTQQEDSAVYLCASRGVGGVYGYTFGSGTRLTVV.

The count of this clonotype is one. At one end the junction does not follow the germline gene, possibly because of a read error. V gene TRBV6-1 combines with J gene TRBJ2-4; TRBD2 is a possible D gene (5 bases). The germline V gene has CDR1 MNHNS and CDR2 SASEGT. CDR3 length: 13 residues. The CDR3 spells CASSEGLKNIQYF. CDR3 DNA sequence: TGTGCCAGCAGCGAAGGACTGAAAAACATTCAGTACTTC.

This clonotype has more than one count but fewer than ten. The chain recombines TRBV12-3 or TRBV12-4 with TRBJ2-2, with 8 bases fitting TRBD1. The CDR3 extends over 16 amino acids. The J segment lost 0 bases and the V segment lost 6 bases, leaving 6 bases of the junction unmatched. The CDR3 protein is CASRNRGSSNTGELFF. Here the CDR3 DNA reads TGTGCCAGCAGGAACAGGGGGTCCTCGAACACCGGGGAGCTGTTTTTT.